This T cell receptor (beta chain) was identified during a study of graft-versus-host responses after intestinal transplantation. Study summary: Multivisceral, liver-intestinal, or isolated intestinal transplants were received by the recipients.

Here immunoSEQ multiplex PCR was the method, and the copy in TCRdb shows in-frame clones only, minus some. The sample has 150,000 or so clones, 80% to 95% seen once. V lost 6 bases to trimming and J lost 2 bases, with 16 bases between them. There are 15 residues in the CDR3. CDR1 is SGHAT and CDR2 is FQNNGV in the germline V gene. Whole-study findings and limits: The study associated peak circulating GvH clone levels with early post-transplant HvG declines.

About this clone itself: Its antigen is still unknown.

This TCR came from a human donor who received an intestinal transplant. V usage is TRBV11-2 and J usage is TRBJ1-1; no firm D call. The source material was unstimulated CD4+ T cells sorted from spleen or lymph node cells, sampled before intestinal transplant. CDR3 bases: TGTGCCAGCAGAGACGACGGAGTCCTAAACACTGAAGCTTTCTTT. Amino acid sequence: CASRDDGVLNTEAFF.